The clone carrying this T cell receptor (beta chain) occurred many times. Antigen: not known. Time point noted: longitudinal time-point 1 (baseline). These data originate in a study of neurological immune-mediated disorders. TCRdb used MiXCR to reprocess the 5' RACE reads, holding one entry per CDR3 protein. The sample consists of tens of thousands of distinct CDR3 sequences, under 4% of them appearing once. General study points: HTLV-1-associated myelopathy had the most TCR clonal expansion, while multiple sclerosis had the least, a level that fell below healthy controls.

The specimen was PBMCs. This receptor was identified in a woman aged 60-70 years with multiple sclerosis.

CDR3 region: CASSEWASGTGELFF. In DNA, the CDR3 is TGTGCCAGCAGTGAATGGGCTAGCGGAACCGGGGAGCTGTTTTTT. The chain carries TRBV2 and TRBJ2-2; 7 bases are a match to TRBD2. Per the germline V gene, CDR1 is SNHLY and CDR2 is FYNNEI. The CDR3 is made up of 15 amino acids. With 2 bases clipped from V and 5 bases from J, the junction kept 5 bases outside the gene matches. The variable domain in full, with the rest retrieved from reference TRBV2 and TRBJ2-2, is EPEVTQTPSHQVTQMGQEVILRCVPISNHLYFYWYRQILGQKVEFLVSFYNNEISEKSEIFDDQFSVERPDGSNFTLKIRSTKLEDSAMYFCASSEWASGTGELFFGEGSRLTVL.